This T cell receptor (beta chain) originates from a study of cytomegalovirus exposure and HLA in healthy donors. The study, taken as a whole, reports: Later analysis associated a missense DCLRE1C variant with TCR beta V- and J-gene trimming. Earlier analysis yielded a pattern in which most TCR beta V segments were productive about 90% or about 30% of the time. Several of the most significant clusters appeared, in a later analysis, to be linked to common viral pathogens. Among the CMV-associated chains, three were confirmed in vitro as specific for CMV antigens.

Remarks on this clone: Antigen specificity is unknown.

PCR involved 60 Vbeta and 13 Jbeta primers. TCRdb's table, derived via immunoSEQ multiplex PCR, lists solely in-frame clones and lacks some. The profile covers 170,000 or so clones, with 84% appearing a single time and 5% to 7% taken by the ten largest. Germline CDR1 is LNHNV and CDR2 is YYDKDF (reference sequence). Deletions cut 6 bases from V and 5 bases from J, with 18 bases between. The length of the CDR3 is 15 residues. This sequence was found in a man in his fifties or sixties in good health and CMV-seropositive. The sample comprised PBMCs. This chain connects TRBV15 to TRBJ2-3; D may be TRBD1 (6 bases). CDR3 sequence reads: CATRSSAGVGDTQYF. The CDR3 DNA reads TGTGCCACCAGGTCGAGCGCAGGGGTCGGAGATACGCAGTATTTT.